Each of the 16 T cell receptor beta chains below was sequenced from the same sample in a study of PD-L1 blockade in urothelial cancer. Some clones are missing from TCRdb's copy, which holds only in-frame ones; the method was immunoSEQ multiplex PCR. The sample shows some 32,000 clones, around 80% of them seen only once. This specimen was PBMCs, taken around atezolizumab (anti-PD-L1) treatment. Receptors originate from a man aged 55 to 70 with urothelial cancer.

CDR3 region: CASSLGLASYEQYF. DNA of the CDR3: TGTGCCAGCAGCTTGGGACTAGCCTCCTACGAGCAGTACTTC. This sequence joins TRBV5-5 and TRBJ2-7; 7 nucleotides align to TRBD2. CDR1 and CDR2 from the germline V gene are SGHKS and YYEKEE (reference sequence). There are 14 residues in the CDR3. V dropped 0 bases and J dropped 0; count of bases not matched to a gene: 0. Full variable domain (missing parts from reference TRBV5-5 and TRBJ2-7): DAGVTQSPTHLIKTRGQQVTLRCSPISGHKSVSWYQQVLGQGPQFIFQYYEKEERGRGNFPDRFSARQFPNYSSELNVNALLLGDSALYLCASSLGLASYEQYFGPGTRLTVT.

The chain combines TRBV19 with TRBJ2-6, with D possibly matching TRBD1 (5 bases). CDR1 is LNHDA and CDR2 is SQIVND in the germline V gene (reference sequence). The CDR3 loop spans 17 amino acids. V lost 4 bases and J lost 4, with 17 bases in between. CDR3 residues: CASSKGRDGAGANVLTF. Here the CDR3 DNA reads TGTGCCAGTAGTAAGGGCAGGGATGGTGCCGGGGCCAACGTCCTGACTTTC.

The chain recombines TRBV18 with TRBJ2-3; 13 nucleotides line up with TRBD2. Germline V gene sequence: CDR1 KGHSH, CDR2 LQKENI. J gave up 0 bases and V 1 base, and 7 bases lay outside the gene matches. The CDR3 contains 19 residues. The DNA of the CDR3 is TGTGCCAGCTCACCACTCGCACTAGCGGGGGGGCCTAGCACAGATACGCAGTATTTT. As protein: CASSPLALAGGPSTDTQYF.

The sample holds a few counts of this clone. The chain is built from TRBV15 and TRBJ1-6, with 7 bases lining up with TRBD1. The CDR3 spans 14 residues. Trimming at V came to 1 base and at J to 10 bases, leaving 4 bases not matched to a gene. Germline-derived CDR1 and CDR2 are LNHNV and YYDKDF (reference sequence). The CDR3 bases are TGTGCCACCAGCAGAGGCTTACAGGGGTCACCCCTCCACTTT. This translates into CATSRGLQGSPLHF.

The rearrangement joins TRBV7-9 to TRBJ1-2; D perhaps matches TRBD1 (5 bases). The CDR3 covers 14 residues. The germline V and J ends were trimmed by 1 base and 4 bases, with 10 bases remaining between them. Per germline, CDR1 SEHNR and CDR2 FQNEAQ (reference sequence). The CDR3 DNA reads TGTGCCAGCAGCTTAGGTCAGGGTAGCTATGGCTACACCTTC. It translates to CASSLGQGSYGYTF.

The chain links TRBV6-1 to TRBJ2-7, with 7 bases identical to TRBD1. With V trimmed by 2 bases and J by 5 bases, 9 bases remained unmatched. Germline V gives CDR1 MNHNS, CDR2 SASEGT. The CDR3 runs 15 residues. CDR3 region: CASSERSVQGNEQYF. In nucleotides, the CDR3 is TGTGCCAGCAGTGAACGTTCGGTACAGGGGAACGAGCAGTACTTC.

The chain couples TRBV6-6 to TRBJ2-7; 7 nucleotides line up with TRBD1. The V and J ends lost 2 bases and 4 bases, in that order; junction bases with no gene match: 5. The CDR3 runs to 14 residues. Looked up from germline, CDR1 is MNHNY and CDR2 is SVGAGI (reference sequence). The CDR3 coding sequence is TGTGCCAGCAGTTACAGGGGGCTGGGGTACGAGCAGTACTTC. Amino acids: CASSYRGLGYEQYF.

The chain has TRBV27 and TRBJ1-2; 7 nucleotides align to TRBD1. J lost 7 bases, V lost 5 bases, and 7 bases had no gene match. The CDR3 has 13 amino acids. From germline, CDR1 is MNHEY and CDR2 SMNVEV (reference sequence). The CDR3 DNA follows: TGTGCCAGCAGTCAGGGACAGAGGGTTGGCTACACCTTC. Protein sequence: CASSQGQRVGYTF.

The chain carries TRBV19 and TRBJ1-1, with a weak D call TRBD1 (5 bases). The CDR3 is 16 residues long. The V gene's germline CDR1 is LNHDA and CDR2 SQIVND (reference sequence). The V gene lost 3 bases and the J gene lost 6 bases, with 20 bases spanning the gap. The CDR3 DNA follows: TGTGCCAGTAGTATTCAGTCGGGGGTGGTTATACCTGAAGCTTTCTTT. Residues: CASSIQSGVVIPEAFF.

The chain carries TRBV9 and TRBJ2-7; TRBD2 might be the D (6 bases). V was pared by 4 bases and J by 2 bases, with 19 bases between. The CDR3 runs 16 residues. Germline V gene data show CDR1 as SGDLS and CDR2 as YYNGEE. CDR3 in DNA: TGTGCCAGCAGCATAAGCAGTAGCGGCCTCCCCTACGAGCAGTACTTC. It encodes CASSISSSGLPYEQYF.

The table lists this clone with a few counts. J is TRBJ1-1 and V is TRBV19; a weak D match, TRBD1 (6 bases). There are 13 residues in the CDR3. Trimming took off 5 bases at V and 4 bases at J, with 11 bases between the two ends. Germline V CDR1 and CDR2: LNHDA, SQIVND (reference sequence). The CDR3 protein is CASSSVRGTEAFF. The CDR3 coding sequence is TGTGCCAGTAGTTCGGTCAGGGGCACTGAAGCTTTCTTT.

CDR3 region: CASSFQGGNEQFF. CDR3 DNA sequence: TGTGCCAGCAGCTTCCAGGGGGGCAATGAGCAGTTCTTC. This chain joins TRBV5-4 and TRBJ2-1, with TRBD1 as a possible D gene (7 bases). The CDR3 spans 13 residues. The germline V gene encodes CDR1 SGHNT and CDR2 YYREEE (reference sequence). The V end was cut by 2 bases, the J end by 6 bases, with 9 bases between.

This chain links TRBV5-4 with TRBJ2-3; TRBD2 agrees at 7 bases. V dropped 4 bases and J dropped 0; count of bases not matched to a gene: 8. The CDR3 runs 16 residues. The V gene's germline CDR1 is SGHNT and CDR2 YYREEE (reference sequence). Written as DNA, the CDR3 is TGTGCCAGCAGCCCCGGGACTACCCGCAGCACAGATACGCAGTATTTT. This gives the protein CASSPGTTRSTDTQYF.

V gene TRBV7-2 combines with J gene TRBJ2-7; D might be TRBD1 (6 bases). There are 14 residues in the CDR3. V was clipped by 2 bases and J by 2 bases, with 10 bases between them. The germline gives CDR1 SGHTA, CDR2 FQGNSA. CDR3 in amino acids: CASSLYQGTYEQYF. DNA of the CDR3: TGTGCCAGCAGCTTATACCAGGGGACCTACGAGCAGTACTTC.

The table lists this clone with a few counts. The CDR3 coding sequence is TGTGCCAGCAGAAACAGGGCAGTAGGGACTGAAGCTTTCTTT. This codes for CASRNRAVGTEAFF. The chain employs TRBV7-2 and TRBJ1-1; perhaps TRBD1 as D (6 bases). The V gene's germline CDR1 is SGHTA and CDR2 FQGNSA. V was trimmed by 6 bases and J by 5 bases, leaving 16 bases between them. There are 14 residues in the CDR3.

This chain connects TRBV7-8 to TRBJ1-4; no clear D gene. V lost 5 bases to trimming and J lost 8 bases, with 18 bases between them. CDR1 and CDR2 (germline): SGHVS, FQNEAQ. This CDR3 region has 15 residues. The CDR3 sequence: CASSVRLVSGEKLFF. The CDR3 nucleotides are TGTGCCAGCAGCGTACGCCTCGTCTCCGGGGAAAAACTGTTTTTT.